The next 28 T cell receptor beta chains were all read from a single sample in a study of OX40 agonist ivuxolimab in advanced cancers. Clones were sequenced by immunoSEQ multiplex PCR, and TCRdb holds only the in-frame ones, with some missing. The sample shows approximately 30,000 clones, about 88% of them seen only once. This specimen consisted of CD4+ or CD8+ T cells sorted from blood, obtained in a trial of the OX40 agonist ivuxolimab. The source is an adult with an advanced solid tumor such as melanoma, head and neck, liver or kidney cancer.

The chain links TRBV5-1 to TRBJ2-3; 8 nucleotides agree with TRBD2. Trimming at V came to 0 bases and at J to 0 bases, leaving 9 bases not matched to a gene. The CDR3 has 18 amino acids. The V gene's germline CDR1 is SGHRS and CDR2 YFSETQ. In nucleotides, the CDR3 is TGCGCCAGCAGCTTGGACCAGACTAGCGTCACTAGCACAGATACGCAGTATTTT. Protein: CASSLDQTSVTSTDTQYF.

Turning to this clone: Other DNA sequences of this sample code for an identical CDR3. The chain carries TRBV19 and TRBJ1-1; D perhaps matches TRBD1 (6 bases). Trimming took off 3 bases at V and 4 bases at J, with 9 bases between the two ends. The CDR3 totals 13 residues. Germline values: CDR1 LNHDA, CDR2 SQIVND (reference sequence). As DNA, the CDR3 is TGTGCCAGTAGTATCGGAGGGGGCACTGAAGCTTTCTTT. It translates to CASSIGGGTEAFF.

The chain links TRBV2 to TRBJ2-7; 9 bases align to TRBD2. From germline, CDR1 is SNHLY and CDR2 FYNNEI. This CDR3 has 15 amino acids. The V segment lost 2 bases and the J segment 4 bases; nucleotides outside the gene matches: 6. CDR3 sequence reads: CASSELAGKTYEQYF. The DNA of the CDR3 is TGTGCCAGCAGTGAACTAGCGGGAAAAACTTACGAGCAGTACTTC.

The chain is built from TRBV12-5 and TRBJ1-1; D possibly corresponds to TRBD1 (6 bases). The germline CDR1 and CDR2 sequences are LGHNT and FRNRAP. The CDR3 covers 16 residues. V was cut by 3 bases and J by 2 bases, with 16 bases left in between. Here the CDR3 reads CASGFLLRGLNTEAFF. CDR3 coding DNA: TGTGCTAGTGGTTTTCTCCTGCGGGGGCTCAACACTGAAGCTTTCTTT.

The chain joins TRBV30 to TRBJ1-2; D is undetermined. There are 12 residues in the CDR3. Germline assignment: CDR1 GTSNPN and CDR2 SVGIG (reference sequence). V was clipped by 2 bases and J by 7 bases, with 11 bases between them. The CDR3 DNA follows: TGTGCCTGGAGTTTAGGGTATACTGGCTACACCTTC. Protein: CAWSLGYTGYTF.

The table lists this clone with a count of one. V gene TRBV27 combines with J gene TRBJ2-3; 7 bases match TRBD2. This CDR3 spans 16 amino acids. Trimming cost V 5 bases and J 5 bases; bases outside gene matches: 13. The germline V gene encodes CDR1 MNHEY and CDR2 SMNVEV (reference sequence). CDR3 in amino acids: CASSPRGLLAGDTQYF. For the CDR3, the DNA is TGTGCCAGCAGTCCACGGGGACTACTGGCGGGAGATACGCAGTATTTT.

The gene calls are TRBV27 and TRBJ2-7, with TRBD1 matching 7 bases. V shed 5 bases and J 2 bases; nucleotides not matched to a gene: 9. The CDR3 has 15 amino acids. CDR1 and CDR2 (germline): MNHEY, SMNVEV (reference sequence). CDR3 in DNA: TGTGCCAGCAGTCTAACCGGGACAGAAACCTACGAGCAGTACTTC. Protein: CASSLTGTETYEQYF.

The chain is built from TRBV27 and TRBJ2-5; weak D call: TRBD1 (6 bases). The better agreement between TRBJ2-7 and the DNA end casts doubt on the J call. CDR1 and CDR2 (germline): MNHEY, SMNVEV (reference sequence). The CDR3 runs 15 residues. DNA of the CDR3: TGTGCCAGCAGTCCCACAGGGATTAGCTCCTACGAGCAGTACTTC. This translates into CASSPTGISSYEQYF.

The gene calls are TRBV2 and TRBJ2-2; D uncertain. The CDR3 is made up of 17 amino acids. Trimming removed 1 base at V and 5 bases at J, with 17 bases between. Germline V lookup: CDR1 SNHLY, CDR2 FYNNEI. The CDR3 DNA reads as TGTGCCAGCAGTGAAGATCTAAGGTCGAGGCGGACCGGGGAGCTGTTTTTT. Protein sequence: CASSEDLRSRRTGELFF.

The gene calls are TRBV5-1 and TRBJ2-2; D gene unclear. The CDR3 runs 14 residues. Germline-derived CDR1 and CDR2 are SGHRS and YFSETQ. V lost 4 bases to trimming and J lost 4 bases, with 11 bases between them. CDR3 region: CASSPELGTGELFF. The DNA of the CDR3 is TGCGCCAGCAGCCCAGAGCTTGGCACCGGGGAGCTGTTTTTT.

The V gene is TRBV28, the J gene TRBJ2-1, with 9 bases fitting TRBD1. This CDR3 has 11 amino acids. Germline trimming cut 11 bases from V and 5 bases from J; bases unmatched to any gene: 1. Germline CDR1 is MDHEN and CDR2 is SYDVKM. CDR3 nucleotides: TGTGCCGGACAGGGGAACAATGAGCAGTTCTTC. This encodes CAGQGNNEQFF.

The chain recombines TRBV7-9 with TRBJ1-4; TRBD1 agrees at 7 bases. The CDR3 runs to 14 residues. Germline V gene data show CDR1 as SEHNR and CDR2 as FQNEAQ (reference sequence). V was pared by 5 bases and J by 5 bases, with 5 bases of the junction left unmatched. In DNA, the CDR3 is TGTGCCAGCAGCAAAGTGGGACAGAATGAAAAACTGTTTTTT. The encoded protein is CASSKVGQNEKLFF.

V usage is TRBV4-1 and J usage is TRBJ1-5, with D unclear. Germline V gives CDR1 MGHRA, CDR2 YSYEKL. The CDR3 consists of 17 residues. Between the trimmed V and J ends, which lost 1 base and 1 base, there was a span of 14 bases. The CDR3 DNA reads as TGCGCCAGCAGCCAAGGGAGGATGGTCGGGAGCAATCAGCCCCAGCATTTT. It translates to CASSQGRMVGSNQPQHF.

This clone rates as medium-sized (0.01 to 0.1%). The rearrangement uses TRBV28 and TRBJ2-3; D might be TRBD2 (5 bases). The germline CDR1 and CDR2 sequences are MDHEN and SYDVKM. The V gene lost 5 bases and the J gene lost 2 bases, with 14 bases spanning the gap. The CDR3 consists of 15 residues. This CDR3 is CASSPEGYFTDTQYF. CDR3 DNA: TGTGCCAGCAGTCCCGAGGGATATTTCACAGATACGCAGTATTTT.

CDR3 protein: CASSEANTEAFF. As DNA, the CDR3 is TGTGCCAGCAGTGAGGCGAACACTGAAGCTTTCTTT. The rearrangement links TRBV2 to TRBJ1-1; D is unclear. V lost 3 bases, J lost 1 base, and 3 bases lay in between. The CDR3 is 12 amino acids. The germline V gene encodes CDR1 SNHLY and CDR2 FYNNEI.

This clone has just a few counts. The rearrangement links TRBV5-6 to TRBJ2-5; D is perhaps TRBD2 (6 bases). Germline lookup yields CDR1 SGHDT and CDR2 YYEEEE. CDR3 length: 15 amino acids. Trimming removed 4 bases at V and 3 bases at J, with 16 bases between. The CDR3 DNA reads as TGTGCCAGCAGCCCCCTAAGGCGGGAAAAAGAGACCCAGTACTTC. Protein sequence: CASSPLRREKETQYF.

This clone was seen just once. The genes are TRBV6-5 and TRBJ2-6; no clear D. Germline CDR1 reads MNHEY; CDR2 reads SVGAGI. V shed 5 bases and J shed 0 bases, with 8 bases lying between them. This CDR3 comprises 15 residues. CDR3 region: CASSGSSSGANVLTF. Written as DNA, the CDR3 is TGTGCCAGCAGTGGTTCTAGCTCTGGGGCCAACGTCCTGACTTTC.

The chain combines TRBV27 with TRBJ1-2; D may be TRBD1 (6 bases). CDR3 size: 14 residues. Deletions cut 8 bases from V and 3 bases from J, with 16 bases between. Germline values: CDR1 MNHEY, CDR2 SMNVEV (reference sequence). The CDR3 spells CASGLQGTDYGYTF. In nucleotides, the CDR3 is TGTGCCAGCGGACTACAGGGTACCGACTATGGCTACACCTTC.

V gene TRBV27 combines with J gene TRBJ1-1; 8 nucleotides line up with TRBD1. V trimming: 3 bases; J trimming: 5 bases; junction bases outside the gene matches: 5. The germline gives CDR1 MNHEY, CDR2 SMNVEV (reference sequence). The CDR3 extends over 14 amino acids. The CDR3 reads CASSFNRGVTEAFF. CDR3 in DNA: TGTGCCAGCAGTTTTAACAGGGGGGTAACTGAAGCTTTCTTT.

The rearrangement links TRBV7-9 to TRBJ1-2; 8 nucleotides agree with TRBD1. CDR1 and CDR2 from the germline V gene are SEHNR and FQNEAQ (reference sequence). There are 14 residues in the CDR3. V trimming: 2 bases; J trimming: 8 bases; junction bases outside the gene matches: 7. The chain's CDR3 is CASSLSQGARGYTF. CDR3 nucleotide sequence: TGTGCCAGCAGCTTAAGTCAGGGGGCGAGGGGCTACACCTTC.

The V gene is TRBV29-1, the J gene TRBJ1-2; 7 bases are shared with TRBD1. CDR3 size: 12 residues. The V gene's germline CDR1 is SQVTM and CDR2 ANQGSEA. J was trimmed by 3 bases and V by 7 bases; bases with no gene match: 5. The CDR3 nucleotides read TGCAGCGGGACAGGAGCCGACTATGGCTACACCTTC. Translated, it gives CSGTGADYGYTF.

V is TRBV28 and J is TRBJ1-1; no firm D call. The length of the CDR3 is 12 residues. Germline CDR1 reads MDHEN; CDR2 reads SYDVKM. The V end lost 6 bases, the J end lost 1 base, and 6 bases lay between the germline ends. The CDR3 region is CASRPGNTEAFF. CDR3 DNA: TGTGCCAGCAGGCCAGGGAACACTGAAGCTTTCTTT.

The J gene is TRBJ2-4, the V gene TRBV11-3; D might be TRBD1 (5 bases). In germline, CDR1 is SGHNT, CDR2 YENEEA. The CDR3 extends over 15 amino acids. Trimming took off 5 bases at V and 9 bases at J, with 20 bases between the two ends. The chain's CDR3 is CASSPQRGAKGIQYF. CDR3 nucleotides: TGTGCCAGCAGCCCTCAGCGTGGGGCGAAGGGCATTCAGTACTTC.

The chain recombines TRBV7-3 with TRBJ2-2; perhaps TRBD2 as D (6 bases). Germline loops: CDR1 SGHTA, CDR2 FQGTGA. Trimming stripped 3 bases from V and 7 bases from J, with 12 bases between. This CDR3 contains 14 residues. CDR3 nucleotides: TGTGCCAGCAGCTTCGGGGGAATGGGCGGGGAGCTGTTTTTT. It is translated as CASSFGGMGGELFF.

The rearrangement joins TRBV5-4 to TRBJ1-2; possible D gene TRBD1, 5 bases. CDR3 length: 15 amino acids. V was shortened by 2 bases and J by 4 bases, with 15 bases between the two germline ends. Germline V gene sequence: CDR1 SGHNT, CDR2 YYREEE (reference sequence). This CDR3 is CASSLGRGATYGYTF. The DNA of the CDR3 is TGTGCCAGCAGCTTAGGACGGGGCGCAACCTATGGCTACACCTTC.

The DNA for the CDR3 is TGCAGCGTTGAAGTGATGAACACCGGGGAGCTGTTTTTT. Translating it yields CSVEVMNTGELFF. The gene calls are TRBV29-1 and TRBJ2-2, with D unresolved. Trimming pared 1 base from V and 1 base from J, leaving 4 bases between. The germline CDR1 and CDR2 sequences are SQVTM and ANQGSEA. There are 13 residues in the CDR3.

The chain carries TRBV5-4 and TRBJ2-5; TRBD1 might be the D (8 bases). Trimming took 4 bases from V and 3 from J, leaving 16 bases between them. Germline V gene data show CDR1 as SGHNT and CDR2 as YYREEE (reference sequence). This CDR3 is 15 amino acids long. This CDR3 is CASSILQGGEETQYF. The CDR3 coding sequence is TGTGCCAGCAGCATCTTACAGGGGGGGGAAGAGACCCAGTACTTC.

The CDR3 nucleotides read TGTGCCAGCAGCTGGACTAGCGGCAACACCGGGGAGCTGTTTTTT. Protein: CASSWTSGNTGELFF. The chain combines TRBV7-9 with TRBJ2-2; TRBD2 matches 10 bases. The junction had 1 base not matched to a gene; V was cut back by 4 bases and J by 2 bases. The CDR3 has 15 residues. The germline V gene has CDR1 SEHNR and CDR2 FQNEAQ (reference sequence).